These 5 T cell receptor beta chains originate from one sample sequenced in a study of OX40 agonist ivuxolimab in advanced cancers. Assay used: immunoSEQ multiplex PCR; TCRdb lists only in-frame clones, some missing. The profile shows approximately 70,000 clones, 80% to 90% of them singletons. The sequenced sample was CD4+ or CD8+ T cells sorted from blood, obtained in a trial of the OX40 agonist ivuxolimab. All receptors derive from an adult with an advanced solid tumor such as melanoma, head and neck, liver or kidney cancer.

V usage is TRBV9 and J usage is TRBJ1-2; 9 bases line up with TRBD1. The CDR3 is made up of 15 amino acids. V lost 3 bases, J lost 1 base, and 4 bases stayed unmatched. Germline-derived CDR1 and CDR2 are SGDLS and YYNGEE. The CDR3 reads CASSEGTGINYGYTF. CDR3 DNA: TGTGCCAGCAGCGAGGGGACAGGGATTAACTATGGCTACACCTTC.

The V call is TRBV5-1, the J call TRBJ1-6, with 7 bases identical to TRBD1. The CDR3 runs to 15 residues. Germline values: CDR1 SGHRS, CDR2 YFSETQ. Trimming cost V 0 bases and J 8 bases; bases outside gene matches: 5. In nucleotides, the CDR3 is TGCGCCAGCAGCTTGGATCAGGGGGTCTATTCACCCCTCCACTTT. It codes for CASSLDQGVYSPLHF.

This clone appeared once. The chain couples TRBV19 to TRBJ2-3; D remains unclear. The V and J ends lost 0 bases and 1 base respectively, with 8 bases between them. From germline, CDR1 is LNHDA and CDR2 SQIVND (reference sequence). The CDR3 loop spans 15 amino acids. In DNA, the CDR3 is TGTGCCAGTAGTATAGAGTCAAGGGGCACAGATACGCAGTATTTT. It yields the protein CASSIESRGTDTQYF.

The chain's CDR3 is CASSLRRGLTEAFF. DNA for the CDR3: TGTGCCAGCAGCTTACGCAGGGGATTAACTGAAGCTTTCTTT. This sequence joins TRBV7-8 and TRBJ1-1; tentatively, D is TRBD1 (6 bases). Germline V lookup: CDR1 SGHVS, CDR2 FQNEAQ. The CDR3 totals 14 residues. The V end lost 2 bases, the J end lost 5 bases, and 12 bases lay between the germline ends.

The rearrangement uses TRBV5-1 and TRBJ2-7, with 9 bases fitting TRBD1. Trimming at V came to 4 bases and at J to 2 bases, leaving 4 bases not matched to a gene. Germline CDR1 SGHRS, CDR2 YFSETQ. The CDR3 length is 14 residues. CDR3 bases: TGCGCCAGCAGCCCCGGGACAGGGCCCTACGAGCAGTACTTC. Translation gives CASSPGTGPYEQYF.